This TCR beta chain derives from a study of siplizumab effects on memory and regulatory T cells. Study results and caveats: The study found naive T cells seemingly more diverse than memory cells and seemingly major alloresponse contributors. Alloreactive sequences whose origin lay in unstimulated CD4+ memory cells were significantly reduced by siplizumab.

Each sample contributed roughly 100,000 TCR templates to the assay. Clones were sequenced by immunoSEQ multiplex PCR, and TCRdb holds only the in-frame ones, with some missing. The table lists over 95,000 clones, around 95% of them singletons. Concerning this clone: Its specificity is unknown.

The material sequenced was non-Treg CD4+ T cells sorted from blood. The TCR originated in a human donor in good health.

The CDR3 protein is CSAIDNEQFF. For the CDR3, the DNA is TGCAGTGCCATAGACAATGAGCAGTTCTTC. The chain couples TRBV20-1 to TRBJ2-1; D gene uncertain. Germline V gene sequence: CDR1 DFQATT, CDR2 SNEGSKA (reference sequence). This CDR3 is built from 10 residues. The germline V and J ends were trimmed by 6 bases and 5 bases, with 5 bases remaining between them.